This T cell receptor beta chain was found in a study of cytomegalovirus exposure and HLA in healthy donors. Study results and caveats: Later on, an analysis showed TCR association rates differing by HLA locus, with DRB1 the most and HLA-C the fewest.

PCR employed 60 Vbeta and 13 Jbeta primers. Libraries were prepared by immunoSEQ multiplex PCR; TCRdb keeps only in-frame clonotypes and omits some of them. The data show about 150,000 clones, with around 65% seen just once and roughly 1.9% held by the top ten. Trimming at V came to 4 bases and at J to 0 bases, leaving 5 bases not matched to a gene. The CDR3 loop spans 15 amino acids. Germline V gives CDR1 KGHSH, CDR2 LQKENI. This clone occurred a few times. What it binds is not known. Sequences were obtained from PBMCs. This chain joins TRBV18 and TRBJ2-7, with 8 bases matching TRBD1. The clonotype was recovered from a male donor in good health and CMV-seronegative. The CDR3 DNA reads TGTGCCAGCTCACTAGGACAGGGAAGCTCCTACGAGCAGTACTTC. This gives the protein CASSLGQGSSYEQYF.